This T cell receptor (beta chain) was identified in a study of blood T cell repertoires in COVID-19. For the study at large: Researchers got acute and convalescent COVID-19 samples from the United States, Italy and Spain. PBMCs, B-cell-depleted T cells, or T cells provided the cDNA or gDNA that made up the material.

In the study's own analysis: Nucleated cell number was recorded as an estimate derived from reference gene primer amplification. Produced via immunoSEQ multiplex PCR; TCRdb's table is partial and in-frame only. V, J and clone size are taken as reported in that table, and D and trimming were inferred from the DNA itself. The repertoire has hundreds of thousands of clones, roughly 85% of them found once; the top ten carry 4% to 6%. V shed 7 bases and J shed 1 base, with 14 bases lying between them. The CDR3 is 15 amino acids. Germline V gene lookup returns CDR1 LGHNT and CDR2 FRNRAP. The sample taken for sequencing was peripheral blood. The sequence derives from a man aged 50-59 years with active or convalescent COVID-19. This chain links TRBV12-5 with TRBJ2-1; D is possibly TRBD2 (5 bases). CDR3: CASAPLAQSYNEQFF. Written as DNA, the CDR3 is TGTGCTAGTGCCCCCTTAGCGCAGTCCTACAATGAGCAGTTCTTC.